This entry features one T cell receptor (beta chain) sequence. V was pared by 0 bases and J by 3 bases, with 9 bases between. There are 15 residues in the CDR3. Germline CDR1 MNHEY, CDR2 SVGAGI. This sample is part of a study of blood T cell repertoires in COVID-19. On the study more broadly: Whether acute or convalescent, the COVID-19 samples came from the United States, Italy and Spain. From T cells, B-cell-depleted T cells, or PBMCs came the material, which was cDNA or gDNA.

Sequencing was performed with immunoSEQ multiplex PCR; in TCRdb, only in-frame clones are kept and a portion is missing. The sample has 140,000 or so clones, around 85% seen once. The TCR comes from a man aged 50 to 59 with acute or convalescent COVID-19. Sequencing was done on a sample of peripheral blood. The rearrangement links TRBV6-5 to TRBJ1-5; D remains unclear. CDR3 sequence reads: CASSYSEGNNQPQHF. The CDR3 DNA sequence: TGTGCCAGCAGTTACTCCGAGGGAAACAATCAGCCCCAGCATTTT.